The rows below give T cell receptor beta chains drawn from one sample of a study of T cell responses to AZD1222 COVID-19 vaccine. Using immunoSEQ multiplex PCR, the repertoire was profiled, and TCRdb retains in-frame clones only, with some absent. The sample yields around 80,000 clones, 70% to 90% seen once. This specimen consisted of peripheral blood, obtained on day 0 of AZD1222 vaccination. The receptors come from an adult in good health. Each CDR3 is given with its conserved first and last residue. D genes are given only for firm matches. Clone size appears in some rows only: once, few, many, or a class for an expanded clone.

size | D | J | V | CDR3 | DNA
NA | TRBD2 | TRBJ2-1 | TRBV5-1 | CASSFLAGGFDNEQFF | TGCGCCAGCAGCTTCCTAGCGGGGGGTTTCGACAATGAGCAGTTCTTC
NA | NA | TRBJ2-3 | TRBV19 | CASSSRGTDTQYF | TGTGCCAGTAGTTCCCGAGGCACAGATACGCAGTATTTT
NA | NA | TRBJ1-5 | TRBV10-3 | CAISTEGGSNQPQHF | TGTGCCATCAGTACGGAGGGGGGGAGCAATCAGCCCCAGCATTTT
NA | TRBD1 | TRBJ2-6 | TRBV28 | CASSRQGAGANVLTF | TGTGCCAGCAGTCGACAGGGGGCTGGGGCCAACGTCCTGACTTTC
NA | NA | TRBJ2-5 | TRBV19 | CASSSTTSGLWETQYF | TGTGCCAGTAGTTCCACGACTAGTGGTTTGTGGGAGACCCAGTACTTC
once | NA | TRBJ1-1 | TRBV5-1 | CASSLSPVNTEAFF | TGCGCCAGCAGCCTTTCTCCGGTAAACACTGAAGCTTTCTTT
NA | NA | TRBJ2-7 | TRBV6-5 | CASSAHGDTSDEQYF | TGTGCCAGCAGCGCCCACGGGGACACAAGTGACGAGCAGTACTTC
NA | NA | TRBJ1-2 | TRBV3-1/TRBV3-2 | CASSQEFPVGLVYGYTF | TGTGCCAGCAGCCAAGAGTTTCCAGTAGGGCTGGTTTATGGCTACACCTTC
NA | TRBD2 | TRBJ2-7 | TRBV28 | CASSLGGRGYEQYF | TGTGCCAGCAGTTTAGGCGGGAGGGGCTACGAGCAGTACTTC
NA | NA | TRBJ2-2 | TRBV5-1 | CASSFSGTGELFF | TGCGCCAGCAGCTTCTCCGGAACCGGGGAGCTGTTTTTT
NA | TRBD1 | TRBJ1-6 | TRBV10-3 | CAISDRPPGQGNSPLHF | TGTGCCATCAGTGATCGACCTCCCGGACAGGGAAATTCACCCCTCCACTTT
NA | TRBD1 | TRBJ2-5 | TRBV5-4 | CASSGERGPETQYF | TGTGCCAGCAGCGGGGAAAGGGGGCCCGAGACCCAGTACTTC
NA | NA | TRBJ2-3 | TRBV5-1 | CASSSPVGTDTQYF | TGCGCCAGCAGCTCCCCGGTTGGCACAGATACGCAGTATTTT
few | NA | TRBJ1-6 | TRBV19 | CASSTRHGEAGRNSPLHF | TGTGCCAGTAGTACTCGCCACGGGGAGGCAGGGCGGAATTCACCCCTCCACTTT
NA | TRBD1 | TRBJ2-5 | TRBV6-1 | CASSEVRTGGETQYF | TGTGCCAGCAGTGAAGTGAGAACAGGGGGGGAGACCCAGTACTTC
NA | TRBD2 | TRBJ2-1 | TRBV10-1 | CASSESITSVRNEQFF | TGCGCCAGCAGTGAGTCCATTACTAGCGTACGCAATGAGCAGTTCTTC
NA | NA | TRBJ1-4 | TRBV19 | CASSTPSGFGEKLFF | TGTGCCAGTAGTACCCCAAGCGGGTTTGGCGAAAAACTGTTTTTT
NA | NA | TRBJ2-1 | TRBV11-1 | CASSLEGPSRSNEQFF | TGTGCCAGCAGCTTAGAGGGGCCCTCCCGGTCCAATGAGCAGTTCTTC
NA | NA | TRBJ2-3 | TRBV7-9 | CASSLVGSTDTQYF | TGTGCCAGCAGCTTAGTCGGAAGCACAGATACGCAGTATTTT
NA | TRBD2 | TRBJ2-7 | TRBV4-1 | CASSQVGSSGSSYEQYF | TGCGCCAGCAGCCAAGTCGGGTCTAGCGGGAGCTCCTACGAGCAGTACTTC
NA | NA | TRBJ1-1 | TRBV7-9 | CASSSVRGTGTEAFF | TGTGCCAGCAGCTCCGTCAGGGGAACAGGCACTGAAGCTTTCTTT
NA | NA | TRBJ2-5 | TRBV24-1 | CATSDPRAEETQYF | TGTGCCACCAGTGACCCTAGAGCGGAAGAGACCCAGTACTTC
NA | NA | TRBJ2-2 | TRBV12-5 | CASGLRRGRANTGELFF | TGTGCTAGTGGTTTGAGGCGAGGCAGGGCGAACACCGGGGAGCTGTTTTTT
once | TRBD1 | TRBJ1-5 | TRBV4-1 | CASSPSVGQGVQPQHF | TGCGCCAGCAGCCCCTCGGTAGGACAGGGGGTCCAGCCCCAGCATTTT
NA | TRBD1 | TRBJ1-1 | TRBV27 | CASRTGVAEAFF | TGTGCCAGCAGGACAGGGGTCGCTGAAGCTTTCTTT
NA | NA | TRBJ1-2 | TRBV28 | CASSPGTVMGYGYTF | TGTGCCAGCAGTCCCGGGACGGTCATGGGTTATGGCTACACCTTC